One and the same sample provided the 17 T cell receptor beta chains below, sequenced in a study of metastatic and nonmetastatic thyroid tumors (TCRdb year 2020). Library construction relied on PCR. The data were produced on an Illumina HiSeq 4000. Starting from the raw public reads, TCRdb applied fastp trimming at Q25, assembled clones with MiXCR and retained in-frame beta chains. A total of roughly 6,900 clones appear in this sample, about 29% of them only once. The ten largest clones represent 25% to 35% of the sample. None of the patients had been given any treatment before thyroid surgery. The sequenced sample was tumor tissue. All receptors derive from a female donor with papillary thyroid cancer or a benign thyroid nodule (not recorded which). Some clones in this sample may be carry-over from other donors' samples.

The sample holds a few counts of this clone. The chain employs TRBV6-1 and TRBJ1-3, with 8 bases that match TRBD1. Germline-derived CDR1 and CDR2 are MNHNS and SASEGT. This CDR3 region has 16 residues. Unmatched junction bases numbered 6, after V lost 2 bases and J lost 3 bases. CDR3 sequence (DNA): TGTGCCAGCAGTGAAATAAGGGACAGGATTGGAAACACCATATATTTT. It codes for CASSEIRDRIGNTIYF.

This clone was picked up a small number of times. In DNA, the CDR3 is TGTGCCAGCAGTTTTGGCCCTTCCTACGAGCAGTACTTC. Translating gives CASSFGPSYEQYF. The chain couples TRBV12-3 or TRBV12-4 to TRBJ2-7; D is unresolved. The CDR3 is made up of 13 amino acids. V was shortened by 3 bases and J by 1 base, with 7 bases between the two germline ends.

This chain uses TRBV2 with TRBJ1-4, with 7 bases lining up with TRBD1. Per germline, CDR1 SNHLY and CDR2 FYNNEI. Trimming removed 7 bases from V and 2 bases from J; junction bases left unmatched: 4. This CDR3 is built from 14 residues. CDR3 nucleotides: TGTGCCAGCACAAAAGGGGGCACTAATGAAAAACTGTTTTTT. Its protein product is CASTKGGTNEKLFF.

A word on this clone: Other DNA sequences in the same sample also yield this CDR3. This chain connects TRBV20-1 to TRBJ1-1; tentative D call: TRBD1 (5 bases). The CDR3 has 14 amino acids. The germline V gene encodes CDR1 DFQATT and CDR2 SNEGSKA (reference sequence). Trimming took off 4 bases at V and 8 bases at J, with 20 bases between the two ends. CDR3 loop: CSAKSAGPTVEAFF. As DNA, the CDR3 is TGCAGTGCTAAATCTGCCGGTCCGACAGTCGAAGCTTTCTTT.

The chain couples TRBV5-6 to TRBJ2-7, with D possibly being TRBD1 (6 bases). The CDR3 is 14 amino acids. CDR1 is SGHDT, CDR2 YYEEEE, per germline. The V and J ends lost 4 bases and 7 bases respectively, with 18 bases between them. The CDR3 sequence is CASSTPTGRTEQYF. The CDR3 nucleotides are TGTGCCAGCAGCACCCCGACAGGTCGAACGGAGCAGTACTTC. The variable domain in full, completed from reference TRBV5-6 and TRBJ2-7, reads DAGVTQSPTHLIKTRGQQVTLRCSPKSGHDTVSWYQQALGQGPQFIFQYYEEEERQRGNFPDRFSGHQFPNYSSELNVNALLLGDSALYLCASSTPTGRTEQYFGPGTRLTVT.

The chain has TRBV9 and TRBJ2-1; 12 bases map to TRBD2. Germline lookup yields CDR1 SGDLS and CDR2 YYNGEE. There are 17 residues in the CDR3. The junction had 13 bases not matched to a gene; V was cut back by 4 bases and J by 8 bases. The CDR3: CASSPEGTSGGSDEQFF. The CDR3 DNA is TGTGCCAGCAGCCCAGAGGGTACTAGCGGGGGGTCGGATGAGCAGTTCTTC.

This clone was counted only a few times. This chain connects TRBV20-1 to TRBJ1-5; 10 positions match TRBD1. Trimming at V came to 0 bases and at J to 1 base, leaving 12 bases not matched to a gene. This CDR3 is 19 amino acids long. Germline assignment: CDR1 DFQATT and CDR2 SNEGSKA (reference sequence). In nucleotides, the CDR3 is TGCAGTGCTAGAGATTTCGAGACAGGGGGCTCGGGGAGCAATCAGCCCCAGCATTTT. It yields the protein CSARDFETGGSGSNQPQHF.

The V call is TRBV20-1, the J call TRBJ2-7; possible D gene TRBD2, 6 bases. CDR1 DFQATT and CDR2 SNEGSKA come from the germline V gene (reference sequence). The CDR3 runs 15 residues. V lost 6 bases and J 0 bases, leaving 18 bases between the germline ends. As DNA, the CDR3 is TGCAGTGCAAACCGGGACTCTGCCCCCTCCTACGAGCAGTACTTC. This encodes CSANRDSAPSYEQYF.

This clone was detected a few times. V usage is TRBV30 and J usage is TRBJ1-2; D is ambiguous. V was trimmed by 4 bases and J by 3 bases, leaving 12 bases between them. The length of the CDR3 is 13 residues. Germline CDR1 GTSNPN, CDR2 SVGIG (reference sequence). CDR3 region: CAWKQPIYYGYTF. CDR3 in DNA: TGTGCCTGGAAGCAGCCGATCTACTATGGCTACACCTTC. Based on the CDR3 plus reference TRBV30 and TRBJ1-2, the full variable domain is SQTIHQWPATLVQPVGSPLSLECTVEGTSNPNLYWYRQAAGRGLQLLFYSVGIGQISSEVPQNLSASRPQDRQFILSSKKLLLSDSGFYLCAWKQPIYYGYTFGSGTRLTVV.

There are many counts of this clone. The chain joins TRBV6-1 to TRBJ1-5, with 7 nucleotides matching TRBD1. CDR3 size: 17 residues. Germline V gene data show CDR1 as MNHNS and CDR2 as SASEGT. Trimming cost V 2 bases and J 3 bases; bases outside gene matches: 10. The CDR3 region is CASSESGDRGYNQPQHF. The CDR3 DNA sequence: TGTGCCAGCAGTGAATCAGGGGACAGAGGTTACAATCAGCCCCAGCATTTT.

This clone appeared once. At one end, the junction sequence differs from germline, possibly due to a read error. This chain uses TRBV7-7 with TRBJ2-3; 10 bases line up with TRBD2. Germline V gene lookup returns CDR1 SSHAT and CDR2 FNYEAQ (reference sequence). The CDR3 has 16 amino acids. CDR3 residues: CASSVVERGGRNTQYF. The CDR3 nucleotides are TGTGCTAGCAGCGTAGTTGAGCGGGGGGGCCGGAATACGCAGTATTTT.

The chain combines TRBV27 with TRBJ2-1, with 12 bases matching TRBD2. CDR1 MNHEY and CDR2 SMNVEV come from the germline V gene (reference sequence). Trimming at V came to 7 bases and at J to 4 bases, leaving 8 bases not matched to a gene. The CDR3 runs to 16 residues. CDR3 sequence reads: CASKTSGTSGYNEQFF. The DNA of the CDR3 is TGTGCCAGCAAGACCTCCGGGACTAGCGGGTACAATGAGCAGTTCTTC.

This clone was seen a handful of times. The junction departs from germline at one end; a sequencing error may be responsible. The DNA of the CDR3 is TGTGCCATCAGTTATAAGGATGGCGGGGAGCTGTTTTTT. This gives the protein CAISYKDGGELFF. The chain couples TRBV6-6 to TRBJ2-2; D unclear. The CDR3 runs to 13 residues. The V gene's germline CDR1 is MNHNY and CDR2 SVGAGI (reference sequence).

In its sample, this clone ranks as medium-sized. This chain uses TRBV6-1 with TRBJ2-3; D might be TRBD1 or TRBD2, each matching 5 bases. From germline, CDR1 is MNHNS and CDR2 SASEGT. Trimming removed 6 bases from V and 0 bases from J, with 13 bases in between. The CDR3 runs 15 residues. For the CDR3, the DNA is TGTGCCAGCAGGGGCCGGGACCGGAGCACAGATACGCAGTATTTT. This gives the protein CASRGRDRSTDTQYF.

V usage is TRBV30 and J usage is TRBJ2-3, with 13 bases that match TRBD2. The CDR3 covers 18 residues. V trimming: 4 bases; J trimming: 4 bases; junction bases outside the gene matches: 14. CDR1 GTSNPN and CDR2 SVGIG come from the germline V gene (reference sequence). The CDR3 DNA reads TGTGCCTGGACAGGACTAGCGGGAGACAAAGGGCCACCAGATACGCAGTATTTT. This translates into CAWTGLAGDKGPPDTQYF.

This clone was counted many times. The rearrangement uses TRBV19 and TRBJ2-7; perhaps TRBD1 as D (5 bases). Looked up from germline, CDR1 is LNHDA and CDR2 is SQIVND (reference sequence). The V end was cut by 2 bases, the J end by 6 bases, with 14 bases between. This CDR3 comprises 14 residues. The CDR3 nucleotides are TGTGCCAGTAGTATAAAGGCCCTAGGGGTCGAGCAGTACTTC. It codes for CASSIKALGVEQYF.

This clone has a handful of counts. The J gene is TRBJ2-5, the V gene TRBV6-1, with D uncertain. The V end lost 5 bases, the J end lost 4 bases, and 5 bases lay between the germline ends. Germline V gene lookup returns CDR1 MNHNS and CDR2 SASEGT. The CDR3 is made up of 11 amino acids. The CDR3 bases are TGTGCCAGCAGTCCTTCAGAGACCCAGTACTTC. This sequence encodes CASSPSETQYF.